This T cell receptor beta chain appears in the sequencing data of a study of CD8+CD57+ T cells in acquired aplastic anemia. Patients sequenced had flow cytometry evidence of CD8+CD57+ cell expansion. Each patient had severe acquired aplastic anemia. CDR3 length: 15 residues. The V gene end was trimmed by 3 bases and the J gene end by 4 bases; junction bases not matched to a gene: 6. Per the germline V gene, CDR1 is KGHDR and CDR2 is SFDVKD. CDR3 and TCR beta VDJ profiling relied on a genomic DNA template. TCRdb passed the reads through MiXCR, listing each CDR3 protein once. Here the sample spans about 120,000 distinct CDR3 sequences, 55% to 60% being singletons.

The rearrangement links TRBV24-1 to TRBJ2-5, with 8 bases matching TRBD2. The sequenced sample consisted of sorted CD4+, CD8+, or CD8+CD57+ T cells (not recorded which) from PBMCs. This TCR was recovered from a human donor with aplastic anemia. CDR3 in amino acids: CATSDPRGGGETQYF. In DNA form, the CDR3 reads TGTGCCACCAGTGATCCTCGGGGGGGAGGAGAGACCCAGTACTTC.